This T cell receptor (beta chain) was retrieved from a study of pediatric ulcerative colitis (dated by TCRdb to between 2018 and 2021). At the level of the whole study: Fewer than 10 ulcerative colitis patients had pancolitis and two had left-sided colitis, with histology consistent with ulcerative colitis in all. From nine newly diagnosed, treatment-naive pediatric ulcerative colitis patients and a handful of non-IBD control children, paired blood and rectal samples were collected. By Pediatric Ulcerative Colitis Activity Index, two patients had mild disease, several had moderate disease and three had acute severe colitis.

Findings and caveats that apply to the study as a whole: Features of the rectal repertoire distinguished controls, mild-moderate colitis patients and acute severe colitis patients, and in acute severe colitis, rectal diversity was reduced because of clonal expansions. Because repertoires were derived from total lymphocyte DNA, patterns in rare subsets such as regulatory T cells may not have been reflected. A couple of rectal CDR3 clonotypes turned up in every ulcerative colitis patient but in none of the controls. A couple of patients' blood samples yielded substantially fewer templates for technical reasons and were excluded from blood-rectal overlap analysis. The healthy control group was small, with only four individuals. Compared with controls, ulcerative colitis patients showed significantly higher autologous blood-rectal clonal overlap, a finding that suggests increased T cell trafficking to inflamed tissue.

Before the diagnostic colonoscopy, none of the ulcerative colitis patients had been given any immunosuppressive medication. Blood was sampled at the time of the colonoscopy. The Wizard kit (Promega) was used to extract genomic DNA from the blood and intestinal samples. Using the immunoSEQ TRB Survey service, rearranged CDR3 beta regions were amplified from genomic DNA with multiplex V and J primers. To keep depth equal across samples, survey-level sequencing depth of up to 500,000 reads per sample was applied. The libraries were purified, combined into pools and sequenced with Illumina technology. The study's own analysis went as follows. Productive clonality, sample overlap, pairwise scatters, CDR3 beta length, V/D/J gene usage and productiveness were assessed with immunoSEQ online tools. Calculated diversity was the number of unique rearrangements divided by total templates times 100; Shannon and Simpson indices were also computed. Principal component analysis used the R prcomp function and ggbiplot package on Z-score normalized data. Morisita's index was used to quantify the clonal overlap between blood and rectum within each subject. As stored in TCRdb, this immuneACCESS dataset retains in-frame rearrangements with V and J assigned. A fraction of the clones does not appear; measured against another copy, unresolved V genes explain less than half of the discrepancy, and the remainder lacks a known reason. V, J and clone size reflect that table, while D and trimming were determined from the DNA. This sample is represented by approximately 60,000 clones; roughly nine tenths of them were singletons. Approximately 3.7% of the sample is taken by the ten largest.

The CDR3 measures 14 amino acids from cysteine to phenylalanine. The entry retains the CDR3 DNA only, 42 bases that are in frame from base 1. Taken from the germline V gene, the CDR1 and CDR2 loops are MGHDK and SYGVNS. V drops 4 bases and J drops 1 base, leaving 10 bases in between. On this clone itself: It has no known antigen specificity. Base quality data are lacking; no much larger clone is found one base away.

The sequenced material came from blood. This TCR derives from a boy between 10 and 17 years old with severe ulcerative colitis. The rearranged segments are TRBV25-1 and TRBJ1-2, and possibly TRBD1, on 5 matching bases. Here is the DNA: TGTGCCAGCAGTGTGGACCAGGGTAACTATGGCTACACCTTC. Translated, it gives CASSVDQGNYGYTF.